Listed here are 8 T cell receptor beta chains from one sample, sequenced in a study of neurological immune-mediated disorders. TCRdb reprocessed the 5' RACE reads with MiXCR, giving one entry per CDR3 protein. The sample consists of 35,000 or so distinct CDR3 sequences, about 3.3% of them appearing once. Time point noted: longitudinal time-point 1 (baseline). The specimen was PBMCs. These receptors were taken from a woman in her sixties or seventies with multiple sclerosis.

This clonotype was seen ten or more times. The genes are TRBV5-5 and TRBJ2-5, with D unclear. Germline V gene data show CDR1 as SGHKS and CDR2 as YYEKEE (reference sequence). Trimming removed 4 bases from V and 4 bases from J, with 14 bases in between. This CDR3 comprises 14 residues. CDR3 sequence reads: CASSPGPEGETQYF. As DNA, the CDR3 is TGTGCCAGCAGCCCAGGACCCGAAGGAGAGACCCAGTACTTC. Full variable domain (outside the CDR3, taken from reference TRBV5-5 and TRBJ2-5): DAGVTQSPTHLIKTRGQQVTLRCSPISGHKSVSWYQQVLGQGPQFIFQYYEKEERGRGNFPDRFSARQFPNYSSELNVNALLLGDSALYLCASSPGPEGETQYFGPGTRLLVL.

In its sample, this clonotype was seen many times. This chain joins TRBV7-2 and TRBJ2-3, with TRBD2 identical over 9 bases. The J segment lost 0 bases and the V segment lost 8 bases, leaving 6 bases of the junction unmatched. Germline loops: CDR1 SGHTA, CDR2 FQGNSA. The CDR3 runs to 15 residues. CDR3 region: CASGGGGDSTDTQYF. DNA for the CDR3: TGTGCCAGCGGGGGCGGGGGGGACAGCACAGATACGCAGTATTTT.

This clonotype was seen ten or more times. The V and J genes are TRBV5-6 and TRBJ2-7; TRBD1 aligns across 8 bases. The length of the CDR3 is 16 residues. Germline CDR1 reads SGHDT; CDR2 reads YYEEEE. Trimming at V came to 0 bases and at J to 3 bases, leaving 8 bases not matched to a gene. The DNA for the CDR3 is TGTGCCAGCAGCTTGGGACCTGGACAGGGTGGCTACGAGCAGTACTTC. It is translated as CASSLGPGQGGYEQYF.

The table lists this clonotype with many counts. The rearrangement uses TRBV20-1 and TRBJ2-2; TRBD1 is a possible D gene (5 bases). Germline-derived CDR1 and CDR2 are DFQATT and SNEGSKA (reference sequence). This CDR3 is built from 16 residues. Trimming stripped 6 bases from V and 3 bases from J, with 20 bases between. This CDR3 is CSARWTPLRDTGELFF. DNA for the CDR3: TGCAGTGCCCGGTGGACACCTCTCAGGGACACCGGGGAGCTGTTTTTT.

This clonotype was seen at least ten times. The genes are TRBV12-3 or TRBV12-4 and TRBJ2-2, with 7 bases that match TRBD2. This CDR3 region has 16 residues. The ends lost 3 bases at V and 5 bases at J; junction bases unmatched: 9. The CDR3 here is CASSFVTGEGTGELFF. CDR3 in DNA: TGTGCCAGCAGTTTCGTCACCGGGGAGGGAACCGGGGAGCTGTTTTTT.

This clonotype was detected ten times or more. This CDR3 reads CASRTTTNEKLFF. As DNA, the CDR3 is TGCGCCAGCAGGACCACAACTAATGAAAAACTGTTTTTT. This chain links TRBV5-1 with TRBJ1-4; D unclear. V was cut by 5 bases and J by 0 bases, with 5 bases left in between. There are 13 residues in the CDR3. Germline loops: CDR1 SGHRS, CDR2 YFSETQ. The full variable domain, rest sourced from reference TRBV5-1 and TRBJ1-4, is KAGVTQTPRYLIKTRGQQVTLSCSPISGHRSVSWYQQTPGQGLQFLFEYFSETQRNKGNFPGRFSGRQFSNSRSEMNVSTLELGDSALYLCASRTTTNEKLFFGSGTQLSVL.

This clonotype was detected ten times or more. The chain carries TRBV3-1 and TRBJ2-5; D call uncertain. The V gene lost 4 bases and the J gene lost 6 bases, with 12 bases spanning the gap. Germline V gives CDR1 LGHDT, CDR2 YNNKEL (reference sequence). The CDR3 extends over 13 amino acids. CDR3 residues: CASSPNYLQTQYF. CDR3 sequence (DNA): TGTGCCAGCAGCCCAAACTACCTGCAGACCCAGTACTTC.

This clonotype showed up many times. The V call is TRBV11-1, the J call TRBJ2-7; 7 nucleotides align to TRBD2. The germline V gene encodes CDR1 SGHAT and CDR2 FQDESV (reference sequence). The CDR3 runs to 15 residues. Trimming cost V 4 bases and J 0 bases; bases outside gene matches: 6. The CDR3 protein is CASSSLGEGSYEQYF. CDR3 DNA: TGTGCCAGCAGCTCGCTGGGGGAGGGCTCCTACGAGCAGTACTTC.